The clone carrying this TCR beta chain has a single count. Its matching antigen is unknown. This entry comes from a study of CD8 T cells in ankylosing spondylitis. The ends were cut back, 6 bases at V and 10 bases at J, with 22 bases in the middle. CDR1 is DFQATT and CDR2 is SNEGSKA in the germline V gene (reference sequence). There are 14 residues in the CDR3. Broader study findings: There were earlier reports of some motif variants in reactive arthritis synovial fluid and blood.

Making the TCR beta libraries involved quantitative 5'-RACE with molecular barcodes. TCRdb passed the 5' RACE reads through MiXCR, listing each CDR3 protein once. The sample carries 200,000 to 250,000 distinct CDR3 sequences, about a quarter recorded once. The sequenced material came from blood, either unsorted or a sorted T cell fraction (not recorded which). The chain joins TRBV20-1 to TRBJ2-1; no clear D gene. The TCR originated in a male donor with ankylosing spondylitis or in good health (not recorded which). The CDR3 here is CSASPPTTLWEQFF. The CDR3 DNA reads as TGCAGTGCCTCCCCGCCAACTACGCTCTGGGAGCAGTTCTTC.